Below, one TCR beta chain is given with its context. The sample belongs to a study of blood T cell repertoires in COVID-19. The overall study: Some COVID-19 samples were acute and others convalescent; all came from the United States, Italy and Spain.

Here immunoSEQ multiplex PCR was the method, and the copy in TCRdb shows in-frame clones only, minus some. The repertoire holds 90,000 to 120,000 clones, around 90% seen once, with around 6% in the top ten. The sequence was collected from a woman aged 55-69 years with acute or convalescent COVID-19. Sequenced sample: peripheral blood.

CDR3 nucleotides: TGTGCCAGCAGCCAAGCAGTATACTCTGGAAACACCATATATTTT. Translated, it gives CASSQAVYSGNTIYF. The V gene is TRBV3-1 (or the pseudogene TRBV3-2), the J gene TRBJ1-3, with no clear D. The V gene lost 1 base and the J gene lost 0 bases, with 7 bases spanning the gap. Germline CDR1 and CDR2: LGHDT and YNNKEL (reference sequence). The CDR3 loop spans 15 amino acids.